The source of this T cell receptor beta chain is a study of shared clonotypes between healthy human individuals. Donors had no recently reported acute infections or vaccinations and were HIV-negative. At deep level, the assay was performed. Each subset's genomic DNA was split evenly across several immunoSEQ plates. As originally analysed: Owing to the provision of junction-only sequences devoid of quality scores by immunoSEQ, filtering differed. TCRdb's copy holds only in-frame clones and misses some; the assay was immunoSEQ multiplex PCR. V and J calls and clone size come straight from that table; D and trimming were deduced from the DNA. The table shows 1,400,000 or so clones, with about 98.5% occurring only once. The CDR3 extends over 16 amino acids. Trimming stripped 3 bases from V and 5 bases from J, with 19 bases between. Germline V lookup: CDR1 LNHDA, CDR2 SQIVND (reference sequence).

The origin of this receptor is a man younger than 45 in good health. Sequences were obtained from naive CD4+ T cells sorted from blood. Subset noted: CD45RA+ positively selected. This rearrangement joins TRBV19 to TRBJ1-1; TRBD1 might be the D (5 bases). For the CDR3, the DNA is TGTGCCAGTAGTATTTCAGGCGGGGCCCTAGGAACTGAAGCTTTCTTT. The encoded protein is CASSISGGALGTEAFF.